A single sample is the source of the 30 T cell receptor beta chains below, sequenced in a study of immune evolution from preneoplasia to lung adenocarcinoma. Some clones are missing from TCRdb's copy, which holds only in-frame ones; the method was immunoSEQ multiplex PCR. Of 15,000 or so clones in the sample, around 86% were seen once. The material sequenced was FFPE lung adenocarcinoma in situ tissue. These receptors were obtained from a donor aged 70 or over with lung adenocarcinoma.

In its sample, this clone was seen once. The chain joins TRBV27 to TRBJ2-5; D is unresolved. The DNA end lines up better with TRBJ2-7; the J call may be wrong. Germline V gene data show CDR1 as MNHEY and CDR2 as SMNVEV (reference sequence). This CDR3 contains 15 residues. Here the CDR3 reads CASSPHSVSSYEQYF. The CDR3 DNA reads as TGTGCCAGCAGTCCTCACTCGGTGAGCTCCTACGAGCAGTACTTC.

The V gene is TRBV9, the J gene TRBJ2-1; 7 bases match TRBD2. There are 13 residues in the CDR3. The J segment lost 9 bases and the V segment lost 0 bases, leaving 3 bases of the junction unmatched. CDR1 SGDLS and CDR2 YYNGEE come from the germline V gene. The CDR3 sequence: CASSVAGGGEQFF. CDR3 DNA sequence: TGTGCCAGCAGCGTAGCTGGGGGGGGTGAGCAGTTCTTC. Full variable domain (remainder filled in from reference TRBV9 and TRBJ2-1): DSGVTQTPKHLITATGQRVTLRCSPRSGDLSVYWYQQSLDQGLQFLIQYYNGEERAKGNILERFSAQQFPDLHSELNLSSLELGDSALYFCASSVAGGGEQFFGPGTRLTVL.

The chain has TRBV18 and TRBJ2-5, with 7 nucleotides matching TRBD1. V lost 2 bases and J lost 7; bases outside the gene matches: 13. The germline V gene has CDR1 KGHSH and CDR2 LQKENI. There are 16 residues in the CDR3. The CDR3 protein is CASSPKEQGPSGTQYF. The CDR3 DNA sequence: TGTGCCAGCTCACCAAAGGAACAGGGGCCTTCCGGGACCCAGTACTTC.

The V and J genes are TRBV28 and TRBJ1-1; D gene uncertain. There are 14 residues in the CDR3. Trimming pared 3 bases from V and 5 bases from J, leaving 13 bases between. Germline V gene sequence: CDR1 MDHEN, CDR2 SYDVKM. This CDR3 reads CASSFTREGTEAFF. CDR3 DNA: TGTGCCAGCAGTTTTACGAGGGAGGGTACTGAAGCTTTCTTT. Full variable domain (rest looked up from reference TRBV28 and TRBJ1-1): DVKVTQSSRYLVKRTGEKVFLECVQDMDHENMFWYRQDPGLGLRLIYFSYDVKMKEKGDIPEGYSVSREKKERFSLILESASTNQTSMYLCASSFTREGTEAFFGQGTRLTVV.

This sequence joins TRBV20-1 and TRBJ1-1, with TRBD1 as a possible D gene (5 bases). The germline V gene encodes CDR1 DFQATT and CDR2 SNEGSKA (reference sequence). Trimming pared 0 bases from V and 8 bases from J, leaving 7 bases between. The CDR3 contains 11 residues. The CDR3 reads CSARDEGEAFF. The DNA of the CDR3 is TGCAGTGCTAGAGATGAGGGGGAAGCTTTCTTT.

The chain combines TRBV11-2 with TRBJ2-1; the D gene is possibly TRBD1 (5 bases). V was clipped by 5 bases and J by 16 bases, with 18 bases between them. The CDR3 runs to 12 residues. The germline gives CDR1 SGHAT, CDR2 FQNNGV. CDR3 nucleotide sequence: TGTGCCAGCAGCCCGAGTGCAGGGTATCAATTCTTC. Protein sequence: CASSPSAGYQFF.

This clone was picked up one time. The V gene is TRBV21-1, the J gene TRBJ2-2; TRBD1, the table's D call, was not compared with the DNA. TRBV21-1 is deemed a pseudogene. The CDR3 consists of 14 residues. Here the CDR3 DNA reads TGTGCCAGCAGCAAAGGGGCTCCCACCGGGGAGCTGTTTTTT. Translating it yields CASSKGAPTGELFF.

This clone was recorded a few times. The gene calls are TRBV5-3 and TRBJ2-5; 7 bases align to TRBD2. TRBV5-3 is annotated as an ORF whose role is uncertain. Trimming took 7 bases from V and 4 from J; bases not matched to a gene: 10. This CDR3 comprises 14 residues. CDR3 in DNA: TGTGCCAGATCGAGAGGGAGGGCCGGAGAGACCCAGTACTTC. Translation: CARSRGRAGETQYF.

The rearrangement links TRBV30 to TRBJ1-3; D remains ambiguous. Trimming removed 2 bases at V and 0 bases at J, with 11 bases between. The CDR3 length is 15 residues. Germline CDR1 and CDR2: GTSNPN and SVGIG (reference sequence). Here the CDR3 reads CAWSFGDHSGNTIYF. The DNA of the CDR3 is TGTGCCTGGAGTTTTGGAGACCACTCTGGAAACACCATATATTTT.

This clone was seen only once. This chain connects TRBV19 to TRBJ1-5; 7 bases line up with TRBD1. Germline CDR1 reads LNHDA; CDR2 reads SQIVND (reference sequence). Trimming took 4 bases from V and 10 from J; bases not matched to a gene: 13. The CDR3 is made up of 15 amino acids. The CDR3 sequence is CASSTTGTGDRPQHF. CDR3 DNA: TGTGCCAGTAGTACGACAGGCACAGGGGATCGACCCCAGCATTTT.

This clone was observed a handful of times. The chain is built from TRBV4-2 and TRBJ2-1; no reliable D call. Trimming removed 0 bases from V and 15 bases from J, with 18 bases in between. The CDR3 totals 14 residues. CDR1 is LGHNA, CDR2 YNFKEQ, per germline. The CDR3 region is CASSQETAQRNLFF. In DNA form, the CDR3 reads TGTGCCAGCAGCCAAGAAACCGCACAACGTAATCTGTTCTTC.

The CDR3 here is CASSPVPGLAALSYNEQFF. DNA of the CDR3: TGTGCCAGCAGTCCCGTACCGGGACTAGCGGCTCTCTCCTACAATGAGCAGTTCTTC. V gene TRBV27 combines with J gene TRBJ2-1; 11 positions match TRBD2. This CDR3 has 19 residues. V dropped 5 bases and J dropped 0; count of bases not matched to a gene: 12. CDR1 and CDR2 (germline): MNHEY, SMNVEV (reference sequence).

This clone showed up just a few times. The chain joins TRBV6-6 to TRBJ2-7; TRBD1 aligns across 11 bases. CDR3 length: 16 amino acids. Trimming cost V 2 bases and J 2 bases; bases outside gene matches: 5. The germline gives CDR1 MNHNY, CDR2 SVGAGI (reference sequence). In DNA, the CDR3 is TGTGCCAGCAGTTACCGCGGGGACAGGGGGGCCTACGAGCAGTACTTC. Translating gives CASSYRGDRGAYEQYF.

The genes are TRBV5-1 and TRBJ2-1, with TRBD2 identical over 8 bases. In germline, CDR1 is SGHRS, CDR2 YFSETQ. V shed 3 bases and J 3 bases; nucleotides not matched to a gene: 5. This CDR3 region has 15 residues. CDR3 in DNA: TGCGCCAGCAGCTCAGATAGCGGGGTCTACAATGAGCAGTTCTTC. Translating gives CASSSDSGVYNEQFF.

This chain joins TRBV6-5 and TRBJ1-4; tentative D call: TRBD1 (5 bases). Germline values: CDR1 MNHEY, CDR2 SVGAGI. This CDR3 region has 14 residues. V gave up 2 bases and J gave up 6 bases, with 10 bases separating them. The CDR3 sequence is CASSYVKGDEKLFF. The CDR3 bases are TGTGCCAGCAGTTACGTAAAAGGGGATGAAAAACTGTTTTTT.

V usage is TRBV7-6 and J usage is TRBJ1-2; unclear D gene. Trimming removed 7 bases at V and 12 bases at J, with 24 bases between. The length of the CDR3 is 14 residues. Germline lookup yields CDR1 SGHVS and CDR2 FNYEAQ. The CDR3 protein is CASTRGSTRPGNTF. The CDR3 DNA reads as TGTGCCAGCACCCGGGGAAGCACACGTCCGGGGAACACCTTC.

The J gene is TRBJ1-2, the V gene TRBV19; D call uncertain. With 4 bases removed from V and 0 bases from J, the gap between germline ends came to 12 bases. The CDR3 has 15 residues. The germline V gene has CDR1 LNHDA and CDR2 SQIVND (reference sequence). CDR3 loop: CASSNYGIANYGYTF. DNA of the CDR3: TGTGCCAGTAGTAATTACGGAATAGCTAACTATGGCTACACCTTC.

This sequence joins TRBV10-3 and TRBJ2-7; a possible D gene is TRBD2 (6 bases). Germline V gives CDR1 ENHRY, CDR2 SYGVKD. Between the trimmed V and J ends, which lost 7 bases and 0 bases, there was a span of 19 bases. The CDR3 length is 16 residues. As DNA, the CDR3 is TGTGCCATCATAAGGAGCGGGCCGACTTCCTCCTACGAGCAGTACTTC. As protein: CAIIRSGPTSSYEQYF.

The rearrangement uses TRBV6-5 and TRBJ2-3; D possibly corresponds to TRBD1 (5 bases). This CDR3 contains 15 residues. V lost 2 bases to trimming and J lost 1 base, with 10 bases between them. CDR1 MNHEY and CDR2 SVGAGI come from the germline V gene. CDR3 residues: CASSYVQGGTDTQYF. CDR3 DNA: TGTGCCAGCAGTTACGTGCAGGGTGGCACAGATACGCAGTATTTT.

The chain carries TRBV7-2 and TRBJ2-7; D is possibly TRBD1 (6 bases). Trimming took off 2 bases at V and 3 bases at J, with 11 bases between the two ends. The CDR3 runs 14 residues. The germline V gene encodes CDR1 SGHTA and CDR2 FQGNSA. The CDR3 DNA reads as TGTGCCAGCAGCTTATACCAGGGGAGCTACGAGCAGTACTTC. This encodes CASSLYQGSYEQYF.

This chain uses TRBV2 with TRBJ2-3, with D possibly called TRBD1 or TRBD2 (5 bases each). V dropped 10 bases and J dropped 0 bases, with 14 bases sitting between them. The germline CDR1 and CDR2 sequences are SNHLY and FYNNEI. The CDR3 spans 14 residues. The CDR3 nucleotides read TGTGCCACTGGGGGATGGGTTAGCACAGATACGCAGTATTTT. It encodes CATGGWVSTDTQYF.

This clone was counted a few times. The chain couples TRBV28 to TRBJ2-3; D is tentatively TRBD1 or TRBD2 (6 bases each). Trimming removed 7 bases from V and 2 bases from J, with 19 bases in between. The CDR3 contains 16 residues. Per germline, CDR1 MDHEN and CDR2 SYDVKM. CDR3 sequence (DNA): TGTGCCAGCACCTCAGGCGGGACATGGAACACAGATACGCAGTATTTT. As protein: CASTSGGTWNTDTQYF.

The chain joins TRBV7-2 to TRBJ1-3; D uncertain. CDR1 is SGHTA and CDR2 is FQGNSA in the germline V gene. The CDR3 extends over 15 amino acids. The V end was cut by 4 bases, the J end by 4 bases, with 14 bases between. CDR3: CASSYRTLGGNTIYF. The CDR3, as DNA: TGTGCCAGCAGCTACCGGACTCTAGGGGGAAACACCATATATTTT.

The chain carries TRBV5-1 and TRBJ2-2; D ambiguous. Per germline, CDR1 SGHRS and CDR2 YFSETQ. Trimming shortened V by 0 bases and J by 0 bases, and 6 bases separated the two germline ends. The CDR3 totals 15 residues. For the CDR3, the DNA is TGCGCCAGCAGCTTGGACATTTCGAACACCGGGGAGCTGTTTTTT. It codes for CASSLDISNTGELFF.

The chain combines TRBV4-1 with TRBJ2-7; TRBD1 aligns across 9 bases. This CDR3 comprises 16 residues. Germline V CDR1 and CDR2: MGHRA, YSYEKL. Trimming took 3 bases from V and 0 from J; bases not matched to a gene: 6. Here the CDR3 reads CASSHSGQGRSYEQYF. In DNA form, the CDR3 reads TGCGCCAGCAGCCATTCCGGACAGGGGCGCTCCTACGAGCAGTACTTC.

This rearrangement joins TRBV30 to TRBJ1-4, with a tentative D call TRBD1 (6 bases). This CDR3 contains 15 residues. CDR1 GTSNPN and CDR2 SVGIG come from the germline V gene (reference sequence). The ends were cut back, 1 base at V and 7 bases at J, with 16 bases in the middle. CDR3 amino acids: CAWSARRGASEKLFF. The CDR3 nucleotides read TGTGCCTGGAGTGCCCGGCGGGGGGCGAGTGAAAAACTGTTTTTT.

CDR3 bases: TGTGCCAGCAGCCGGTTGTATAGCAATCAGCCCCAGCATTTT. Translating it yields CASSRLYSNQPQHF. The gene calls are TRBV2 and TRBJ1-5; no firm D call. The germline V gene has CDR1 SNHLY and CDR2 FYNNEI. The CDR3 consists of 14 residues. V lost 6 bases, J lost 0 bases, and 9 bases lay in between. Looking up the rest from reference TRBV2 and TRBJ1-5 gives the full variable domain: EPEVTQTPSHQVTQMGQEVILRCVPISNHLYFYWYRQILGQKVEFLVSFYNNEISEKSEIFDDQFSVERPDGSNFTLKIRSTKLEDSAMYFCASSRLYSNQPQHFGDGTRLSIL.

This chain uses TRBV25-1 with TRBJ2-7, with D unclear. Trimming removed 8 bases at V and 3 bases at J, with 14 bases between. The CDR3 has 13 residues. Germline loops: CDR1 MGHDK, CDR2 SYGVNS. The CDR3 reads CASSRSSDYEQYF. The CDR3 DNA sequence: TGTGCCAGCTCGCGTTCATCGGACTACGAGCAGTACTTC.

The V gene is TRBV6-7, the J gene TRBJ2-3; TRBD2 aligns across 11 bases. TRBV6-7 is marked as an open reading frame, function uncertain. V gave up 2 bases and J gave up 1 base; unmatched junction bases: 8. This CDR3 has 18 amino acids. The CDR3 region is CASSYVRLAGKGTDTQYF. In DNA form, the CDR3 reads TGTGCCAGCAGTTACGTCCGACTAGCGGGAAAGGGCACAGATACGCAGTATTTT.

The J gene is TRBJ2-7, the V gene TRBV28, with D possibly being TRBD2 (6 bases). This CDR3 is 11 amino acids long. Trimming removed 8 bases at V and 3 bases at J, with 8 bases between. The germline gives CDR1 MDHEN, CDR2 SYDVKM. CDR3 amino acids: CASGGNYEQYF. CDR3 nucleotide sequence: TGTGCCAGCGGAGGGAACTACGAGCAGTACTTC.